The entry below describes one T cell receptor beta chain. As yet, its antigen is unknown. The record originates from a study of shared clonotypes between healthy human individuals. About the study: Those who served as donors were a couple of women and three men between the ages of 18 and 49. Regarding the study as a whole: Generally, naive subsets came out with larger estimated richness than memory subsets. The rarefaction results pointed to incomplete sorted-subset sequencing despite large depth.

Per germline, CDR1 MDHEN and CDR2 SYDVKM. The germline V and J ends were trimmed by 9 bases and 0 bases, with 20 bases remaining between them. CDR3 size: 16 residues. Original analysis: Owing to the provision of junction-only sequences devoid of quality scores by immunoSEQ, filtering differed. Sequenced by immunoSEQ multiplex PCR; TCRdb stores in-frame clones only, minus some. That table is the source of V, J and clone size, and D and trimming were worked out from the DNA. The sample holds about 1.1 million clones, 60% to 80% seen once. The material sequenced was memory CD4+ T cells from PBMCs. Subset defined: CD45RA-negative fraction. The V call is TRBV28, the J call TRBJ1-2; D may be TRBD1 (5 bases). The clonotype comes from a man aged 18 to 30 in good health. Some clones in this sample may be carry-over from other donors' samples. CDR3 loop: CASTTGGTDANYGYTF. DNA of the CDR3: TGTGCCAGTACTACCGGGGGGACCGACGCTAACTATGGCTACACCTTC.